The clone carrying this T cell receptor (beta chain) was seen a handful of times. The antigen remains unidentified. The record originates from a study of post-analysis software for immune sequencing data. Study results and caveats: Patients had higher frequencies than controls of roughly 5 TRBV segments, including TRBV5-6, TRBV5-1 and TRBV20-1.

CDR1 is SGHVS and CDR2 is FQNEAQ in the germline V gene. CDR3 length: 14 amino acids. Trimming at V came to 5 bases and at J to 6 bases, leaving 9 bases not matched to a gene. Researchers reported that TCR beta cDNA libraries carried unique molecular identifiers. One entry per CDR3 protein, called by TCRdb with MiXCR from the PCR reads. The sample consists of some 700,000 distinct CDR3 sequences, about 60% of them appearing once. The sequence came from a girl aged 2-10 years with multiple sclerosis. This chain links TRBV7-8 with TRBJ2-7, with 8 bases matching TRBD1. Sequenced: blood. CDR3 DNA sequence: TGTGCCAGCAGCCCCCGGGACAGGTTTTTCGAGCAGTACTTC. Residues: CASSPRDRFFEQYF.